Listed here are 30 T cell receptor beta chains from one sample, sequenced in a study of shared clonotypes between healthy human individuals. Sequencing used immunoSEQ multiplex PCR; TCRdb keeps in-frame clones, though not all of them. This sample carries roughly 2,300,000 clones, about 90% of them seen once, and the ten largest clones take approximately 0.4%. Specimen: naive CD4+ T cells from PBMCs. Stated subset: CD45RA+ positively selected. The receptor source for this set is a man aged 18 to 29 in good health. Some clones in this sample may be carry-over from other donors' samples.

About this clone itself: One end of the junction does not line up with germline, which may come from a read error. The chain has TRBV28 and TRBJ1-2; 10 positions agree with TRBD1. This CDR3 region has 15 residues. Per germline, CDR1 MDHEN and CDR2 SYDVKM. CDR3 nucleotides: TGTGCCAGCAGCCGCACCGGGACAGGGGTCTATGACTACACCTTC. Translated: CASSRTGTGVYDYTF.

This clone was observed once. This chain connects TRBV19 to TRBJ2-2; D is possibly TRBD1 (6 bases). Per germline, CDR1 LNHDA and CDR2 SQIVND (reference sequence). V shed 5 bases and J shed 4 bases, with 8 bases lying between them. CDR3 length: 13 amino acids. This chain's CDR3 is CASSFRGTGELFF. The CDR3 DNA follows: TGTGCCAGTAGTTTCAGGGGCACCGGGGAGCTGTTTTTT.

This CDR3 is CASSRGGNLETQYF. Here the CDR3 DNA reads TGTGCCAGCAGCAGGGGGGGGAATTTGGAGACCCAGTACTTC. The J gene is TRBJ2-5, the V gene TRBV11-2, with a tentative D call TRBD2 (7 bases). V was pared by 5 bases and J by 5 bases, with 15 bases between. This CDR3 has 14 amino acids. Germline assignment: CDR1 SGHAT and CDR2 FQNNGV.

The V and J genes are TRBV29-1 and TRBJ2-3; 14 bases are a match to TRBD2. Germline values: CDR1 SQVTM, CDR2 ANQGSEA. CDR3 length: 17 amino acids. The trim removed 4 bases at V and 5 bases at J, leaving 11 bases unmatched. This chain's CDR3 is CSVAVGLAGGKGDTQYF. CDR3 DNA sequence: TGCAGCGTTGCCGTCGGACTAGCGGGAGGAAAAGGAGATACGCAGTATTTT.

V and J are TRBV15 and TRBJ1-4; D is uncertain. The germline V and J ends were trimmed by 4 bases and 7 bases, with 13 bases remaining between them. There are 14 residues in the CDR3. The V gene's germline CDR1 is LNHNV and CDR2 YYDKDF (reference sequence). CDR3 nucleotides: TGTGCCACCAGCACGCGCACCGGAGGTGAAAAACTGTTTTTT. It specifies CATSTRTGGEKLFF.

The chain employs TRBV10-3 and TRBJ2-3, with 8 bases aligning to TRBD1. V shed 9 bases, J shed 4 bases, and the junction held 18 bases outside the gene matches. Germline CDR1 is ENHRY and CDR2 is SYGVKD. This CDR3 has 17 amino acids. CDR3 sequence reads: CAISGGGSLLRADTQYF. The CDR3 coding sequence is TGTGCCATATCAGGGGGCGGGTCGCTCTTGCGCGCAGATACGCAGTATTTT.

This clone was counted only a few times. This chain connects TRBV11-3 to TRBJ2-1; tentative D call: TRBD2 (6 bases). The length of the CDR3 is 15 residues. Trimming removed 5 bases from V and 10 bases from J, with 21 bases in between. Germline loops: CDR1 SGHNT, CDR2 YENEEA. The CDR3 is CASSRIGGEYGEQFF. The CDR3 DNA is TGTGCCAGCAGCCGCATCGGAGGGGAGTACGGAGAGCAGTTCTTC.

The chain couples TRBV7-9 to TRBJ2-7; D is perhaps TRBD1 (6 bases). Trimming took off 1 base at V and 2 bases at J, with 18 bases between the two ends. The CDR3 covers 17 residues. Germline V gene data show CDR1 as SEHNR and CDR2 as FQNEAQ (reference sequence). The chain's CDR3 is CASSLETRGSITYEQYF. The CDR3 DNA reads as TGTGCCAGCAGCTTAGAGACCAGGGGTTCCATTACCTACGAGCAGTACTTC.

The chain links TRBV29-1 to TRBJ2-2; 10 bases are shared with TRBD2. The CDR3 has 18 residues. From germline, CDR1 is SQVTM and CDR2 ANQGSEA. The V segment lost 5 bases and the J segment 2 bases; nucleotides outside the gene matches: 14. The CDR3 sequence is CSVQGLARDSINTGELFF. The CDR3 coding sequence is TGCAGCGTTCAGGGACTAGCGCGAGACTCGATCAACACCGGGGAGCTGTTTTTT.

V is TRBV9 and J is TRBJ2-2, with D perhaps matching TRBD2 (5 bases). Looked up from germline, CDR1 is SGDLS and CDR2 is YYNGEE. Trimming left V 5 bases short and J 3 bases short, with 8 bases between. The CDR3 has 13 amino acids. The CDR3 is CASRVSDTGELFF. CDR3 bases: TGTGCCAGCAGAGTTAGCGACACCGGGGAGCTGTTTTTT.

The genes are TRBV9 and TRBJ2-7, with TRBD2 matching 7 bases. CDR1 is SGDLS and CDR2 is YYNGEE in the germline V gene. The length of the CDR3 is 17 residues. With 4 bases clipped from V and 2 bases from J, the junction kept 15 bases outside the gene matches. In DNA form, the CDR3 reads TGTGCCAGCAGCCCCTCAGGCCCCAAGCGGGACCCCTACGAGCAGTACTTC. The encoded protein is CASSPSGPKRDPYEQYF.

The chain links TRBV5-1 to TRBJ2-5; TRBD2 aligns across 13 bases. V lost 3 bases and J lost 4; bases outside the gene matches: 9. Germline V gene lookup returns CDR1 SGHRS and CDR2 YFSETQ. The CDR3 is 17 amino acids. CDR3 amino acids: CASSYGLAGVLGETQYF. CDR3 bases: TGCGCCAGCAGCTACGGACTAGCGGGAGTTTTGGGAGAGACCCAGTACTTC.

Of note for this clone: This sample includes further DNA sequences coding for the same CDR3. CDR3 residues: CASSPSQGTYEQYF. CDR3 in DNA: TGTGCCAGCTCACCATCCCAGGGAACCTACGAGCAGTACTTC. The genes are TRBV18 and TRBJ2-7; D may be TRBD1 (5 bases). The CDR3 runs to 14 residues. The germline V and J ends were trimmed by 2 bases and 2 bases, with 10 bases remaining between them. Germline assignment: CDR1 KGHSH and CDR2 LQKENI.

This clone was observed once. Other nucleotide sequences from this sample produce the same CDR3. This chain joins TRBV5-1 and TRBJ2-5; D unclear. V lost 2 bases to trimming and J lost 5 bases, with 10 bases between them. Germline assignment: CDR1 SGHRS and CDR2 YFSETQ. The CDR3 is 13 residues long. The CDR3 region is CASSLGVEETQYF. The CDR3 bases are TGCGCCAGCAGCTTAGGTGTGGAGGAGACCCAGTACTTC.

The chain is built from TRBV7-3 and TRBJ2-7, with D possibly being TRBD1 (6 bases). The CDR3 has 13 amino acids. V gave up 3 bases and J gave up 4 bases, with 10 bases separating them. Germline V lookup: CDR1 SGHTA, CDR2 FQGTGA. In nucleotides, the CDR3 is TGTGCCAGCAGCTTGGACAGAAGATACGAGCAGTACTTC. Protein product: CASSLDRRYEQYF.

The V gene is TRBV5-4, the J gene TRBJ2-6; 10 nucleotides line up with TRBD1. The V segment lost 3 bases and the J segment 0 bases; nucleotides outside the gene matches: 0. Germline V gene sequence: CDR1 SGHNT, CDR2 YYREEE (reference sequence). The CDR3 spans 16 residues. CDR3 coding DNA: TGTGCCAGCAGCTGGACAGGGGGCTCTGGGGCCAACGTCCTGACTTTC. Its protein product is CASSWTGGSGANVLTF.

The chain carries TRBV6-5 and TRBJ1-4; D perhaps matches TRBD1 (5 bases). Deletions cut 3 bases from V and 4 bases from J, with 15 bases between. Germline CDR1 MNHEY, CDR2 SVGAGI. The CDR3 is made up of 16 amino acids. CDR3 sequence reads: CASSYKPGRLNEKLFF. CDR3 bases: TGTGCCAGCAGTTATAAACCGGGACGGCTTAATGAAAAACTGTTTTTT.

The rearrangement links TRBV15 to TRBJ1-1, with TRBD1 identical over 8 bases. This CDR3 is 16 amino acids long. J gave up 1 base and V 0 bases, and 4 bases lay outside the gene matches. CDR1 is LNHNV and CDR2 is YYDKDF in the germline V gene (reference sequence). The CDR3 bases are TGTGCCACCAGCAGAGATTTAGGGACAGGGAACACTGAAGCTTTCTTT. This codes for CATSRDLGTGNTEAFF. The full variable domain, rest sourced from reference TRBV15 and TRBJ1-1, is DAMVIQNPRYQVTQFGKPVTLSCSQTLNHNVMYWYQQKSSQAPKLLFHYYDKDFNNEADTPDNFQSRRPNTSFCFLDIRSPGLGDTAMYLCATSRDLGTGNTEAFFGQGTRLTVV.

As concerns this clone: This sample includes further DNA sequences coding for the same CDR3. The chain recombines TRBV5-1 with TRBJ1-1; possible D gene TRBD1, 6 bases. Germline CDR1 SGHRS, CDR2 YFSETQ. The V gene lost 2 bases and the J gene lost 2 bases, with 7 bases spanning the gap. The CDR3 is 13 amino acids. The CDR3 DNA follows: TGCGCCAGCAGCTTACAGGGTAACACTGAAGCTTTCTTT. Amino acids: CASSLQGNTEAFF.

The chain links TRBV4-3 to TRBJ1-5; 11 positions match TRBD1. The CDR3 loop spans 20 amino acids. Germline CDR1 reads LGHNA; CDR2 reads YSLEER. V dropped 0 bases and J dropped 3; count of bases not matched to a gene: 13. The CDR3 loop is CASSQDLRDRGIYVNQPQHF. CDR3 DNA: TGCGCCAGCAGCCAAGATCTGCGGGACAGGGGGATTTACGTCAATCAGCCCCAGCATTTT.

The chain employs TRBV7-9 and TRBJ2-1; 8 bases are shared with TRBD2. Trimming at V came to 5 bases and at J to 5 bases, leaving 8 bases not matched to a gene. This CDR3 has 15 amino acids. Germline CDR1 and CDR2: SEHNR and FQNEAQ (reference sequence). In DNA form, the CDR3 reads TGTGCCAGCAGCCCCGGGACTAGGGGGAACAATGAGCAGTTCTTC. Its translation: CASSPGTRGNNEQFF.

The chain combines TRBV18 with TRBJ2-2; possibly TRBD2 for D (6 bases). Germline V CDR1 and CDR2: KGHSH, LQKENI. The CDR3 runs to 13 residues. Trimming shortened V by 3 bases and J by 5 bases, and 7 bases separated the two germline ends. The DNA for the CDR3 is TGTGCCAGCTCACCGACTAGGACCGGGGAGCTGTTTTTT. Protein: CASSPTRTGELFF.

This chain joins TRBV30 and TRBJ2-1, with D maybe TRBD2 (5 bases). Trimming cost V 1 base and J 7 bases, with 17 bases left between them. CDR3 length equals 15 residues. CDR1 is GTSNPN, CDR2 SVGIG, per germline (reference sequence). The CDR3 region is CAWSAFGIRTNEQFF. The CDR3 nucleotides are TGTGCCTGGAGTGCCTTCGGGATAAGAACAAATGAGCAGTTCTTC.

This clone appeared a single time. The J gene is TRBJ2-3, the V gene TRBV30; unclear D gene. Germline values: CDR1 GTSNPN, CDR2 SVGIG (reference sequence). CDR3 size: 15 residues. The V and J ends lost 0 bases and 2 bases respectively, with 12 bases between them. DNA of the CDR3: TGTGCCTGGAGTGTGGGTCAGGTACTCACAGATACGCAGTATTTT. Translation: CAWSVGQVLTDTQYF.

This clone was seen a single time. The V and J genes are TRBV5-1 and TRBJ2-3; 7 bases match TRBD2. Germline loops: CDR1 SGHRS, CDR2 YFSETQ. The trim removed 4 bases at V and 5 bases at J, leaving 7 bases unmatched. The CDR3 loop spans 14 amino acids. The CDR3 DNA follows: TGCGCCAGCAGCGTCCGGGAGGTCGAAGATACGCAGTATTTT. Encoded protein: CASSVREVEDTQYF.

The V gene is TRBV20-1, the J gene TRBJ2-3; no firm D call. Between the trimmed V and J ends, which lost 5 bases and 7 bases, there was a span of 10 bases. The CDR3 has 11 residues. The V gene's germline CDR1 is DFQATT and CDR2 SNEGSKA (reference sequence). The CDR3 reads CSADPLNTQYF. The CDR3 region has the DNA TGCAGTGCTGACCCCCTGAATACGCAGTATTTT.

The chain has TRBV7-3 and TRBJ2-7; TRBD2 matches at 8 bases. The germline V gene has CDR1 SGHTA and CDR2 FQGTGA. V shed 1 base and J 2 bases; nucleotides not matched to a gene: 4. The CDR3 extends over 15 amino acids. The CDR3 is CASSLIAGPTYEQYF. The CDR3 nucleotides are TGTGCCAGCAGCTTAATAGCGGGACCAACCTACGAGCAGTACTTC.

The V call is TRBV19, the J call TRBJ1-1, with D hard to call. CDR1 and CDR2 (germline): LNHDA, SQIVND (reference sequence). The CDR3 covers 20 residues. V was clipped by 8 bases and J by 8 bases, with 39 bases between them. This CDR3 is CASFRDNFDPRGKETDEAFF. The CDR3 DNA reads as TGTGCCAGTTTTAGGGATAATTTTGACCCCCGGGGAAAGGAGACGGACGAAGCTTTCTTT.

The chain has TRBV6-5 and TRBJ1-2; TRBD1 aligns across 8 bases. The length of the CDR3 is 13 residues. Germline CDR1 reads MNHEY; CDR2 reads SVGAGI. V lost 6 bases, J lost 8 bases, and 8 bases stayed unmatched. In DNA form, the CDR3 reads TGTGCCAGCAGAGAATCCTGGGACAGGGGCTACACCTTC. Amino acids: CASRESWDRGYTF.

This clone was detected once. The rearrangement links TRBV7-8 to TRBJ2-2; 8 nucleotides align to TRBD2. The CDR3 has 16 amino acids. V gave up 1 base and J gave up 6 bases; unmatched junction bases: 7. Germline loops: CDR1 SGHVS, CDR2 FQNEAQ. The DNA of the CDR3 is TGTGCCAGCAGCTTAGGGGGGGGGACTAGTGCCGGGGAGCTGTTTTTT. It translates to CASSLGGGTSAGELFF. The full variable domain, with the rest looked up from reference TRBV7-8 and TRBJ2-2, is GAGVSQSPRYKVAKRGQDVALRCDPISGHVSLFWYQQALGQGPEFLTYFQNEAQLDKSGLPSDRFFAERPEGSVSTLKIQRTQQEDSAVYLCASSLGGGTSAGELFFGEGSRLTVL.